Given below is one T cell receptor (beta chain) in context. Its antigen is not identified. With a J-beta primer mix and a sample-barcoded 5' primer, a second PCR ran roughly 6 to 11 cycles. TCRdb called the 5' RACE reads again in MiXCR, with one record for every CDR3 protein. Of 1.5 million to 2 million distinct CDR3 sequences listed, 28% are singletons. This sample was included in a study of blood T cells in healthy people across ages. General study results and limits: Naive CD4+ cells and diversity were both higher in long-lived donors than in aged donors. Per million T cells, TCR beta diversity dropped about linearly as age rose.

There are 15 residues in the CDR3. Trimming took off 4 bases at V and 0 bases at J, with 12 bases between the two ends. Germline V gene data show CDR1 as SNHLY and CDR2 as FYNNEI. Sequences were obtained from blood. This chain connects TRBV2 to TRBJ1-1; no reliable D call. The TCR was taken from a woman in her 30s in good health. The CDR3 DNA reads as TGTGCCAGCAGTGGGAACGGTAATGTGAACACTGAAGCTTTCTTT. Translating it yields CASSGNGNVNTEAFF.